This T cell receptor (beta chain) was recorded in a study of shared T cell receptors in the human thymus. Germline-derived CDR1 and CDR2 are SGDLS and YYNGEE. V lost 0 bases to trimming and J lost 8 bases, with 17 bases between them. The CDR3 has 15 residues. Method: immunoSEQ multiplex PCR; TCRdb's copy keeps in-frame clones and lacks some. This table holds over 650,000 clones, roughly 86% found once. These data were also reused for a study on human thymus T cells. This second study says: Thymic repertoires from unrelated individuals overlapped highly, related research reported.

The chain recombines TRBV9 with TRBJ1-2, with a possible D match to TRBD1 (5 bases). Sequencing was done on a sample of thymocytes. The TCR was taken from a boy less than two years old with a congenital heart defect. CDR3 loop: CASSVAPGLEEGYTF. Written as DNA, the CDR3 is TGTGCCAGCAGCGTAGCACCGGGACTAGAGGAAGGCTACACCTTC.